This TCR beta chain was observed in a study of blood T cell repertoires in COVID-19. Some clones are missing from TCRdb's copy, which holds only in-frame ones; the method was immunoSEQ multiplex PCR. The sample has 240,000 or so clones, around 85% seen once. Germline CDR1 is SGDLS and CDR2 is YYNGEE. V gave up 2 bases and J gave up 5 bases, with 18 bases separating them. This CDR3 is built from 16 residues. The rearrangement links TRBV9 to TRBJ2-3; maybe TRBD1 (5 bases). This TCR derives from a woman in her thirties who had recovered from COVID-19. Sequenced input: peripheral blood. The CDR3 coding sequence is TGTGCCAGCAGCGTGGGGATAGGGGCCTCGGTAGATACGCAGTATTTT. Translating it yields CASSVGIGASVDTQYF.